Listed here is a single T cell receptor beta chain. The specificity of this receptor is unknown. No per-base quality is available; no much larger clone lies one base away. TCRbeta CDR3 regions were amplified from genomic DNA by means of the immunoSEQ Assay, a bias-controlled multiplex PCR. The original methods were these. Nucleated cell counts per sample were estimated from amplification of reference gene primers within the assay. To quantify the absolute abundance of each unique TCRbeta CDR3 rearrangement, sequence reads were collapsed and filtered. For each sample, productive Simpson clonality was calculated as the square root of Simpson's diversity index over productive rearrangements. In its TCRdb copy, this immuneACCESS table keeps in-frame sequences only and misses some clones. Where compared with another copy, unresolved V genes explain less than half of these, and the others have no known cause. V and J calls and clone size are given by that table; D and trimming were obtained from the DNA. This sample holds roughly 260,000 clones; about 90% were observed only once. The ten largest clones take up roughly 2.2% of the sample.

At the junction V is shortened by 3 bases and J by 13 bases, with 13 bases in between. CDR1 MDHEN and CDR2 SYDVKM are derived from the germline V gene. The CDR3 holds 12 amino acids from the cysteine to the phenylalanine. The entry retains the CDR3 DNA only, 36 bases that are in frame from base 1. The sample belongs to a study of blood T cell repertoires in COVID-19 (dated by TCRdb to 2019 to 2021). Context from the whole study: Samples covering the acute and convalescent phases of COVID-19 were provided by collaborators in the United States, Italy and Spain. The samples were drawn from the first 160 participants of the ongoing ImmuneRACE study and from 950 to 1,500 subjects provided by 6 global collaborators. The sample metadata nearly always contained a de-identified subject ID, COVID-19 status, age in years and sex. Where available, HLA class I and class II types were taken from metadata supplied by the sample provider and were not determined by assay-based typing. The material from the prospective study consisted of cDNA or gDNA derived from T cells, B-cell-depleted T cells, or PBMCs. A freely available public database, intended as a resource for researchers studying the immune response to SARS-CoV-2, is where the repertoires were released. The dataset comprised deeply sampled blood TCRbeta repertoires from subjects exposed to, actively infected with, or recovered from COVID-19. Overall results and qualifications from the work: Clinical and demographic metadata were provided uncurated, with the amount varying by source and participant.

A second Seattle source provided samples from volunteer blood donors who had recovered from COVID-19. Whole blood was collected in K2EDTA tubes by collaborating institutions according to the institutions' own protocols. For TCRbeta analysis, collaborator samples were shipped as frozen whole blood, as isolated PBMCs, or as DNA extracted from either sample type. The chain uses TRBV28 and TRBJ1-5; no confident D gene assignment can be made. This TCR came from a woman aged 45-65 years who had recovered from COVID-19. The sequencing sample was made of peripheral blood. CDR3 reads: CASSLYEKFQHF. The DNA is as follows: TGTGCCAGCAGTTTGTACGAGAAATTTCAGCATTTT.